The rows below give T cell receptor beta chains drawn from one sample of a study of CD8 T cells in Susac syndrome. TCRdb analysed the immunoSEQ multiplex PCR reads with MiXCR anew, one entry per CDR3 protein. The data show tens of thousands of distinct CDR3 sequences, roughly nine tenths seen once. Sample: CD8+ T cells from PBMCs. The source of these receptors is a human donor with multiple sclerosis. Both conserved end residues are part of each CDR3. Fields, in order: clone size, J gene, D gene, V gene, CDR3 length, CDR3 protein, CDR3 DNA. A D gene is named only where the DNA matches it firmly. Some rows mark clone size as missing; the rest say once, few, many or name a class of expanded clone.

clone size: NA; J gene: TRBJ1-2; D gene: TRBD1; V gene: TRBV4-1; CDR3 length: 15; CDR3 protein: CASSLTGQGVDGYTF; CDR3 DNA: TGCGCCAGCAGCCTCACGGGACAGGGGGTAGATGGCTACACCTTC
clone size: NA; J gene: TRBJ2-1; D gene: NA; V gene: TRBV7-9; CDR3 length: 12; CDR3 protein: CASSWTNNEQFF; CDR3 DNA: TGTGCCAGCAGCTGGACCAACAATGAGCAGTTCTTC
clone size: few; J gene: TRBJ2-1; D gene: TRBD2; V gene: TRBV15; CDR3 length: 17; CDR3 protein: CATSRGAGGPGYNEQFF; CDR3 DNA: TGTGCCACCAGCAGAGGGGCGGGGGGGCCGGGATACAATGAGCAGTTCTTC
clone size: NA; J gene: TRBJ2-7; D gene: NA; V gene: TRBV28; CDR3 length: 14; CDR3 protein: CASSLTGTQSEQYF; CDR3 DNA: TGTGCCAGCAGTCTAACGGGAACCCAAAGCGAGCAGTACTTC
clone size: NA; J gene: TRBJ2-1; D gene: NA; V gene: TRBV30; CDR3 length: 14; CDR3 protein: CAWSKNPPGQEQFF; CDR3 DNA: TGTGCCTGGAGTAAAAACCCCCCAGGCCAGGAGCAGTTCTTC
clone size: NA; J gene: TRBJ2-6; D gene: NA; V gene: TRBV19; CDR3 length: 15; CDR3 protein: CASSISGAGANVLTF; CDR3 DNA: TGTGCCAGTAGTATATCGGGGGCGGGGGCCAACGTCCTGACTTTC
clone size: NA; J gene: TRBJ2-1; D gene: NA; V gene: TRBV14; CDR3 length: 14; CDR3 protein: CASSQEGQGYEQFF; CDR3 DNA: TGTGCCAGCAGCCAAGAGGGACAAGGGTATGAGCAGTTCTTC
clone size: NA; J gene: TRBJ2-1; D gene: TRBD1; V gene: TRBV19; CDR3 length: 15; CDR3 protein: CASSGDRDRPNEQFF; CDR3 DNA: TGTGCCAGTAGTGGCGACAGGGACCGGCCTAATGAGCAGTTCTTC
clone size: NA; J gene: TRBJ2-3; D gene: NA; V gene: TRBV6-2/TRBV6-3; CDR3 length: 13; CDR3 protein: CASSYAGTDTQYF; CDR3 DNA: TGTGCCAGCAGTTATGCGGGAACAGATACGCAGTATTTT
clone size: NA; J gene: TRBJ2-2; D gene: NA; V gene: TRBV27; CDR3 length: 17; CDR3 protein: CASSLFLPGPGTGELFF; CDR3 DNA: TGTGCCAGCAGTTTATTCCTTCCAGGGCCTGGCACCGGGGAGCTGTTTTTT
clone size: NA; J gene: TRBJ1-5; D gene: NA; V gene: TRBV3-1; CDR3 length: 16; CDR3 protein: CASSQDGPGQTQPQHF; CDR3 DNA: TGTGCCAGCAGCCAAGATGGTCCAGGGCAGACTCAGCCCCAGCATTTT
clone size: NA; J gene: TRBJ2-7; D gene: TRBD2; V gene: TRBV7-2; CDR3 length: 14; CDR3 protein: CASSLTSGSYEQYF; CDR3 DNA: TGTGCCAGCAGCTTAACAAGCGGGAGCTACGAGCAGTACTTC
clone size: NA; J gene: TRBJ2-3; D gene: NA; V gene: TRBV6-1; CDR3 length: 14; CDR3 protein: CASSADRYTDTQYF; CDR3 DNA: TGTGCCAGCAGTGCCGACAGATACACAGATACGCAGTATTTT
clone size: NA; J gene: TRBJ2-1; D gene: NA; V gene: TRBV5-1; CDR3 length: 14; CDR3 protein: CASSPDPGSNEQFF; CDR3 DNA: TGCGCCAGCAGCCCAGACCCGGGTAGCAATGAGCAGTTCTTC
clone size: NA; J gene: TRBJ2-7; D gene: NA; V gene: TRBV27; CDR3 length: 14; CDR3 protein: CASSLKGSSYEQYF; CDR3 DNA: TGTGCCAGCAGTTTAAAGGGCAGTTCCTACGAGCAGTACTTC
clone size: NA; J gene: TRBJ2-3; D gene: NA; V gene: TRBV7-6; CDR3 length: 14; CDR3 protein: CASSPESSTDTQYF; CDR3 DNA: TGTGCCAGCAGCCCGGAGTCTAGCACAGATACGCAGTATTTT
clone size: NA; J gene: TRBJ1-6; D gene: NA; V gene: TRBV4-1; CDR3 length: 17; CDR3 protein: CASSLGPSGVTNSPLHF; CDR3 DNA: TGCGCCAGCAGCCTTGGCCCCTCAGGTGTAACAAATTCACCCCTCCACTTT
clone size: few; J gene: TRBJ2-7; D gene: TRBD2; V gene: TRBV6-1; CDR3 length: 14; CDR3 protein: CASSEELAGDEQYF; CDR3 DNA: TGTGCCAGCAGCGAAGAACTAGCGGGAGACGAGCAGTACTTC
clone size: NA; J gene: TRBJ2-7; D gene: NA; V gene: TRBV3-1; CDR3 length: 13; CDR3 protein: CASSQVALTEQYF; CDR3 DNA: TGTGCCAGCAGCCAAGTGGCCTTAACGGAGCAGTACTTC
clone size: few; J gene: TRBJ1-1; D gene: NA; V gene: TRBV4-1; CDR3 length: 14; CDR3 protein: CASSPTALNTEAFF; CDR3 DNA: TGCGCCAGCAGCCCAACGGCGCTGAACACTGAAGCTTTCTTT
clone size: NA; J gene: TRBJ2-1; D gene: TRBD2; V gene: TRBV20-1; CDR3 length: 13; CDR3 protein: CSARLAGASEQFF; CDR3 DNA: TGCAGTGCCAGACTAGCGGGAGCTTCTGAGCAGTTCTTC
clone size: NA; J gene: TRBJ2-5; D gene: NA; V gene: TRBV9; CDR3 length: 14; CDR3 protein: CASSVGGSQETQYF; CDR3 DNA: TGTGCCAGCAGCGTAGGTGGCAGCCAAGAGACCCAGTACTTC
clone size: NA; J gene: TRBJ1-1; D gene: NA; V gene: TRBV19; CDR3 length: 15; CDR3 protein: CASSQTWGANTEAFF; CDR3 DNA: TGTGCCAGTAGTCAGACTTGGGGTGCTAACACTGAAGCTTTCTTT
clone size: NA; J gene: TRBJ1-5; D gene: NA; V gene: TRBV27; CDR3 length: 15; CDR3 protein: CASSLGSGWDQPQHF; CDR3 DNA: TGTGCCAGCAGTTTAGGGTCAGGGTGGGATCAGCCCCAGCATTTT
clone size: few; J gene: TRBJ1-2; D gene: TRBD1; V gene: TRBV4-3; CDR3 length: 15; CDR3 protein: CASSRSTGELYGYTF; CDR3 DNA: TGCGCCAGCAGCCGGTCGACAGGGGAGCTCTATGGCTACACCTTC
clone size: NA; J gene: TRBJ1-1; D gene: NA; V gene: TRBV11-2; CDR3 length: 11; CDR3 protein: CASSLLTEAFF; CDR3 DNA: TGTGCCAGCAGCTTATTGACTGAAGCTTTCTTT